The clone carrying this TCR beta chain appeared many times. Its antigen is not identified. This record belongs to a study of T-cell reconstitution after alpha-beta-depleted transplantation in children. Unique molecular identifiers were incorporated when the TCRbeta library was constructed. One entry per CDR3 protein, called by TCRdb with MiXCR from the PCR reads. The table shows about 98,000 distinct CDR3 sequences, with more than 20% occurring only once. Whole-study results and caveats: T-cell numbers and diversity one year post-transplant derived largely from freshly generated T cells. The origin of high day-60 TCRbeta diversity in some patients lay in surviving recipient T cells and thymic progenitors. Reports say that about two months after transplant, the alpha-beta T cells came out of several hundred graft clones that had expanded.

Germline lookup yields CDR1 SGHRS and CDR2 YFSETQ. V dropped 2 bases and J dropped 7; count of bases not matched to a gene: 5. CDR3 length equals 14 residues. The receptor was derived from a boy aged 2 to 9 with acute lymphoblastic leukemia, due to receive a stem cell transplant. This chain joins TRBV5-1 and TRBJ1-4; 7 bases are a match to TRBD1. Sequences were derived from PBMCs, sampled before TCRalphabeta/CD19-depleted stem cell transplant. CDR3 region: CASSLQGITEKLFF. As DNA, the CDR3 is TGCGCCAGCAGCTTACAGGGGATCACTGAAAAACTGTTTTTT.